This T cell receptor beta chain derives from a study of blood T cell repertoires in COVID-19. This CDR3 is 14 amino acids long. Trimming took 5 bases from V and 6 from J; bases not matched to a gene: 3. Germline V gene sequence: CDR1 SEHNR, CDR2 FQNEAQ (reference sequence). Generated by immunoSEQ multiplex PCR, the TCRdb table keeps only in-frame clones and is missing some. The sample has about 230,000 clones, 70% to 90% seen once. V gene TRBV7-9 combines with J gene TRBJ2-2; 10 bases align to TRBD2. What was sequenced was peripheral blood. The clonotype comes from a woman between 65 and 79 years old with active or convalescent COVID-19. In DNA form, the CDR3 reads TGTGCCAGCAGCGCCGGACTAGCGGCCGGGGAGCTGTTTTTT. Translated: CASSAGLAAGELFF.